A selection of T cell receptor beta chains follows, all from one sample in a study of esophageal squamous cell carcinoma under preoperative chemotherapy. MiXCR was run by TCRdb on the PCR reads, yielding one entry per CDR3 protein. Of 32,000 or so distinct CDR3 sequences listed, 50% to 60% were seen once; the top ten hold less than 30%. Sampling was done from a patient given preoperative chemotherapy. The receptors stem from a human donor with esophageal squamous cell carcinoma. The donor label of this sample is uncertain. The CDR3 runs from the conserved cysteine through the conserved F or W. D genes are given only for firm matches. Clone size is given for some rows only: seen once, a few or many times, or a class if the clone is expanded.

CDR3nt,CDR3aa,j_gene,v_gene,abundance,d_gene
TGTGCCAGCAGCTTTTCCCCCGACCCTGAATACACCTTT,CASSFSPDPEYTF,TRBJ1-2,TRBV7-9,NA,NA
TGTGCCAGCAGCTTAGAACGATGGAATGAGCAGTTCTTC,CASSLERWNEQFF,TRBJ2-1,TRBV11-2,hyperexpanded,NA
TGTGGCAGCGGCTCGAGCCGGTGGGGCACAGATATTCAGTATTTT,CGSGSSRWGTDIQYF,TRBJ2-3,TRBV7-2,NA,NA
TGTGCCAGCAGCCCCGGGAGGAACACTGAAGCTTTCTTT,CASSPGRNTEAFF,TRBJ1-1,TRBV7-6,many,NA
TGTGCCAGCAGCCAACCCAAGGATATTCAGTATTTT,CASSQPKDIQYF,TRBJ2-3,TRBV7-2,NA,NA
TGTGCCATCGAGGGGCTTTCCGGGGAGCTGTTTTTT,CAIEGLSGELFF,TRBJ2-2,TRBV7-2,NA,NA
TGTGCCACCACCATCCGGAGCGGCACTGAGCAGTTCTTC,CATTIRSGTEQFF,TRBJ2-1,TRBV15,many,NA
TGTGCCAGCAGCTTAGGTCGCTTGAACACTGAAGCTTTCTTT,CASSLGRLNTEAFF,TRBJ1-1,TRBV11-3,many,NA
TGTGCCAGCGGCCGGCCTGTCCAAAACATCCAGTACTTC,CASGRPVQNIQYF,TRBJ2-4,TRBV7-2,NA,NA
TGTGCCGGGCGCACAGAGGGGGCAGAAGATACGCAGTATTTC,CAGRTEGAEDTQYF,TRBJ2-3,TRBV7-2,NA,TRBD1
TGTGCCAGCAGCTTCGAAGCCGGGACAGGGAACAAAGACATTCAGTATTTT,CASSFEAGTGNKDIQYF,TRBJ2-3,TRBV11-3,NA,TRBD1
TGTGCCAGCAGTGAATTTTGGGAATTACCTCGCAATGAGCAGTTCTTC,CASSEFWELPRNEQFF,TRBJ2-1,TRBV6-1,medium-sized,NA
TGTGCCAGCAGCCCCCCCGGGACAGGGCGAAGTGGCTACACCTTC,CASSPPGTGRSGYTF,TRBJ1-2,TRBV7-3,NA,TRBD1
TGTGCCAGCAGCTTAGTAGGGACTAGCGAATACAATGAGCAGTTCTTC,CASSLVGTSEYNEQFF,TRBJ2-1,TRBV7-2,NA,TRBD2
TGTGCCAGCACCCGCAGGGGGGGAATCACAGATACGCAGTATTTT,CASTRRGGITDTQYF,TRBJ2-3,TRBV12-3/TRBV12-4,medium-sized,NA
TGTGCCAGCAGAGATTGGACTAGCGGGAGCTACGAGCAGTACTTC,CASRDWTSGSYEQYF,TRBJ2-7,TRBV6-1,NA,TRBD2
TGTGCCAGCAGCTCCGGACAGGTTCAAGAGACCCAGTTCTTC,CASSSGQVQETQFF,TRBJ2-1,TRBV5-6,NA,TRBD1
TGTGCCAGCAGTTATACCGGGACAGGGTACGAGGCCCAGTACTTC,CASSYTGTGYEAQYF,TRBJ2-5,TRBV6-2/TRBV6-3,NA,TRBD1
TGTGCCACCAGCAGGGACCGGGGGTTTAGCTCTGAAGCTTTCTTT,CATSRDRGFSSEAFF,TRBJ1-1,TRBV15,NA,NA
TGTGCCAGCAGCGATGGAGCGCGAGGGGGCTCCACAGATACGCAGTATTTT,CASSDGARGGSTDTQYF,TRBJ2-3,TRBV7-9,many,TRBD1
TGTGCCAGCAGCTTAGATGCGGGTATCCCGACCGGGACGCAGTATTTT,CASSLDAGIPTGTQYF,TRBJ2-3,TRBV7-2,NA,NA
TGTGCCAGCAGCAGCACCGGGGCAGGAACAGGGGAGCAGTATTTT,CASSSTGAGTGEQYF,TRBJ2-3,TRBV7-2,NA,TRBD1
TGTGCCAGCAGCTCCTCGACTCTCAGCACAGATACGCAGTATTTT,CASSSSTLSTDTQYF,TRBJ2-3,TRBV11-2,NA,NA
TGTGCCACCAGAAAGAATAGGGAAACAGATACGCAGTATTTT,CATRKNRETDTQYF,TRBJ2-3,TRBV15,few,NA
TGTGCCAGCAGCTGGGGGCGGTTCCAAGAGACGCAGTACTTT,CASSWGRFQETQYF,TRBJ2-3,TRBV7-6,NA,NA
TGTGCCACCAGTGATTTCAGAGGGGGCCAAGAGACCCAGTACTTC,CATSDFRGGQETQYF,TRBJ2-5,TRBV24-1,NA,NA
TGTGCCAGCAGCTTAGATCCCGCGGGTGTGAGCACAGATGCGCAGTATTTT,CASSLDPAGVSTDAQYF,TRBJ2-3,TRBV7-3,NA,NA
TGTGCCAGCGGGAGCCTAGGGGGCCGGCCCCAAGATACGCAGTACTTC,CASGSLGGRPQDTQYF,TRBJ2-5,TRBV7-8,NA,TRBD1
TGTGCCGGGAGCCTTGCGGGCGGGGACCAAGATACCCAGTATTTC,CAGSLAGGDQDTQYF,TRBJ2-3,TRBV7-2,NA,NA
TGTGCCATGGGGAGGGGGGCCAAAAATACGCAGTATTTT,CAMGRGAKNTQYF,TRBJ2-3,TRBV10-3,once,NA
TGTGCCAGCAGTTCTAACTATGGCTACACCTTC,CASSSNYGYTF,TRBJ1-2,TRBV28,few,NA
TGTGCGAGGCTCTCGGGGGGGTACAAAGAGACGCAGTATTTT,CARLSGGYKETQYF,TRBJ2-3,TRBV11-1,once,TRBD2
TGTGCCAGCAGCGCAGGGCTTTCTGGCACAGATACGCAGTATTTT,CASSAGLSGTDTQYF,TRBJ2-3,TRBV7-8,once,NA
TGTGCCACCAGCAGAGATTACGGGGGGGACCGTAATGAGCAGTACTTC,CATSRDYGGDRNEQYF,TRBJ2-7,TRBV15,NA,TRBD2
TGCGTCAGGGGGGGACGAGCGTCAAACACGCAGTATTTC,CVRGGRASNTQYF,TRBJ2-5,TRBV6-2/TRBV6-3,NA,NA
TGTGCCAGCATCGACGGGGGGCCCCATCGGGAGCAGTACTTC,CASIDGGPHREQYF,TRBJ2-5,TRBV6-1,NA,NA
TGTGCCAGTAGTCCAGCAGTAGGGGGCGCGCCCACAGATACGCAGTATTTT,CASSPAVGGAPTDTQYF,TRBJ2-3,TRBV19,few,TRBD1
TGTGCCACCAGCAGGACTAGCGGGGCCTACAATGAGCAGTTCTTC,CATSRTSGAYNEQFF,TRBJ2-1,TRBV15,once,TRBD2
TGTGCCAGCTCAACGGGGGGCAAAAACATTCAGTACTTC,CASSTGGKNIQYF,TRBJ2-4,TRBV18,NA,TRBD2
TGTGCCAGCAGGGGTAGGGACACCGGTACGCAGTATTTT,CASRGRDTGTQYF,TRBJ2-3,TRBV7-2,once,NA
TGTGCGGGCAGTGGGGGACTAGCCGTCGATACCCAGTATTTC,CAGSGGLAVDTQYF,TRBJ2-3,TRBV6-1,NA,TRBD2
TGTGCCAGCAGTTTATCAGTGTCGATGAACACTGAAGCTTTCTTT,CASSLSVSMNTEAFF,TRBJ1-1,TRBV27,many,NA